This TCR beta chain was sequenced for a study of radiotherapy plus CTLA-4 blockade in lung cancer. About the study: Disease control was present in more than 25% of patients, and objective responses in under 20%.

A few counts support this clone. Its target is not known. Study-wide points: Radiotherapy was combined with ipilimumab, and tumor-derived TCR clones then expanded in blood. Reported findings show early blood T cell clone dynamics, with interferon-beta, best predicted response.

Measured with immunoSEQ multiplex PCR; TCRdb has only the in-frame clones, and not every one. The repertoire consists of some 98,000 clones, with 82% occurring once and the leading ten covering around 3.7%. Receiving focal radiation plus CTLA-4 blockade with ipilimumab were patients who had chemo-refractory metastatic non-small-cell lung cancer. The sequencing here drew on peripheral blood, taken from a patient treated with radiotherapy plus ipilimumab. The clonotype was recovered from a human donor with non-small cell lung cancer who had a partial response to radiotherapy plus ipilimumab.

CDR3 protein: CASSLPSGKETQYF. CDR3 in DNA: TGCGCCAGCAGCTTGCCAAGCGGGAAGGAGACCCAGTACTTC. The chain recombines TRBV5-1 with TRBJ2-5; 7 positions match TRBD2. The CDR3 contains 14 residues. V dropped 1 base and J dropped 5; count of bases not matched to a gene: 5. Per the germline V gene, CDR1 is SGHRS and CDR2 is YFSETQ.